Here is one T cell receptor (beta chain) with its context. Its binding antigen is unknown. One base away there is no much larger clone; base qualities are not given. This sample's time point label indicates: after dendritic cell vaccination, including at tumor progression/relapse. Patients were selected for having adequate residual fresh-frozen tumor tissue and more than two years of available survival data. None of the glioblastoma patients carried an isocitrate dehydrogenase mutation, although molecular status otherwise varied. PBMC collection took place before vaccination, two weeks after the third vaccination, and at tumor progression if progression occurred. The Qiagen DNeasy Blood extraction Kit was used to extract genomic DNA. Using the immunoSEQ assay, TCRB CDR3 regions were amplified from roughly 1.9 micrograms of genomic DNA, or from all available DNA when less than that was on hand. The multiplex PCR employed 60 forward primers targeting TCR V beta segments and 13 reverse primers targeting J beta segments. Synthetic control templates were spiked into each sample at limiting dilution to estimate reads per starting template. The Illumina HiSeq System generated 87 bp sequencing reads. The study's own analysis went as follows. PCR and sequencing errors were removed by merging closely related sequences with a nearest neighbor algorithm. TCR overlap was measured as the percentage of unique tumor TCR beta sequences also present in the same patient's peripheral blood. What TCRdb holds here is the immuneACCESS table cut down to in-frame rearrangements. Part of the clones is not present; checked against another copy, under half of the missing clones reflect an unresolved V gene, and the others are unexplained. V and J calls and clone size are those listed in that table; D and trimming were worked out from the DNA. The sample includes over 80,000 clones, with approximately 75% observed a single time. The ten largest clones represent roughly 2% of the sample.

This entry belongs to a study of glioma-infiltrating T cells after dendritic cell vaccination (TCRdb year 2016). With respect to the entire study: Of the roughly 15 glioblastoma patients in the cohort, all drawn from Phase I and II dendritic cell vaccination trials, 9 were newly diagnosed and 6 had recurrent disease. Between the early 2000s and the early 2010s, patients were given autologous tumor lysate-pulsed dendritic cell vaccination. The vaccine consisted of monocyte-derived dendritic cells cultured seven days with IL-4 and GM-CSF, then pulsed overnight with autologous tumor lysate. Patients received three intradermal dendritic cell vaccine injections at biweekly intervals in the arm below the axilla. Deep sequencing of TCR beta CDR3 regions was used to quantify tumor-infiltrating lymphocyte content and compare tumor and blood repertoires in dendritic cell-vaccinated glioblastoma patients. TCR sequencing metrics, including TIL content and tumor-blood repertoire overlap, were correlated with survival after dendritic cell vaccination.

Compared with germline, V lacks 4 bases and J lacks 0 bases; bases without a gene match: 10. According to the germline V gene, CDR1 reads SGHRS and CDR2 reads YFSETQ. Including the terminal cysteine and phenylalanine, the CDR3 comprises 18 residues. Only CDR3 DNA is held: 54 bases, read in frame from base 1. Points the paper makes about the study in general: The cohort was small and heterogeneous, few patients had complete blood and tumor sets, and even fewer had initial-recurrent tumor pairs. TCR clonality showed no direct relationship with survival, which suggests that a diverse polyclonal response may be important. The TCR overlap response model with three groups was called speculative and said to need prospective validation. After dendritic cell vaccination, a higher estimated pretreatment TIL content predicted longer time to progression and overall survival.

The chain is encoded by TRBV5-1 joined to TRBJ2-7, with 13 middle bases fitting TRBD2. The starting material was blood, obtained after dendritic cell vaccination. The receptor was isolated from a human donor with glioblastoma. The CDR3 region has the sequence CASSTSTSGGAFSYEQYF. The nucleotides read TGCGCCAGCAGCACCTCTACTAGCGGGGGGGCCTTCTCCTACGAGCAGTACTTC.